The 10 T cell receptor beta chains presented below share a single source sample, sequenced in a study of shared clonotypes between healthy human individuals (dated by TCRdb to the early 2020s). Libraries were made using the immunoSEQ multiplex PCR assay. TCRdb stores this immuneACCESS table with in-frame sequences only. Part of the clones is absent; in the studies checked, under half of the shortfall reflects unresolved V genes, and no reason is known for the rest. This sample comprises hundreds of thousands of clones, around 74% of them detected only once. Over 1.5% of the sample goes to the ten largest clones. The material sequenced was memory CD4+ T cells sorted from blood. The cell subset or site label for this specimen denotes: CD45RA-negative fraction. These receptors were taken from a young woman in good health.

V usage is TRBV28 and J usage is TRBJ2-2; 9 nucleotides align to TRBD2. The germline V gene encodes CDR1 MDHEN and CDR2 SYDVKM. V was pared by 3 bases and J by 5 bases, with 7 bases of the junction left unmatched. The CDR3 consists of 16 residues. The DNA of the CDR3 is TGTGCCAGCAGTTTGGATAGCGGGAGTGGGACCGGGGAGCTGTTTTTT. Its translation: CASSLDSGSGTGELFF.

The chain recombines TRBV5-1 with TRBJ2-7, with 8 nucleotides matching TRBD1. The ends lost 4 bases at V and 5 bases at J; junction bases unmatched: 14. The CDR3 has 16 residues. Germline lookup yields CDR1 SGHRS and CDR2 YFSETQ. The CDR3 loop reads CASSAARQGIGHEQYF. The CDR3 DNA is TGCGCCAGCAGCGCAGCTCGACAGGGGATCGGCCACGAGCAGTACTTC.

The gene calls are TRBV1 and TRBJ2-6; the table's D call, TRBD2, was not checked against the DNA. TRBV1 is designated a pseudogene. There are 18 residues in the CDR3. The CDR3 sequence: CTSSQDLAGGSGANVLTF. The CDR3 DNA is TGCACCAGCAGCCAAGATCTAGCGGGAGGGTCTGGGGCCAACGTCCTGACTTTC.

The CDR3 DNA is TGTGCCAGCGCGAGGACTCGGCCCTATGGCTACACCTTC. Protein sequence: CASARTRPYGYTF. The chain recombines TRBV28 with TRBJ1-2; D not resolved. The CDR3 loop spans 13 amino acids. Deletions cut 8 bases from V and 4 bases from J, with 14 bases between. The germline gives CDR1 MDHEN, CDR2 SYDVKM.

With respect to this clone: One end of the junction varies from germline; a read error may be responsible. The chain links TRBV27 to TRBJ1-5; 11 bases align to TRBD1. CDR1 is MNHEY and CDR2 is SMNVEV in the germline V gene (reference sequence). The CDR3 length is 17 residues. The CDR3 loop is CASSLLGQGVNGQPQHF. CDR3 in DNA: TGTGCCAGCAGCTTATTGGGACAGGGGGTCAACGGGCAGCCCCAGCATTTT.

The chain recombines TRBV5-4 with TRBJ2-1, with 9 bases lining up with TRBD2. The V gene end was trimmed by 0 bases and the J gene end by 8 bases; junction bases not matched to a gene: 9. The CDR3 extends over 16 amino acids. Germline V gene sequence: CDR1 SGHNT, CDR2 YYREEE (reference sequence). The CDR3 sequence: CASSLAGGRAIYEQFF. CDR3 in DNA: TGTGCCAGCAGCTTGGCGGGCGGGAGGGCCATCTATGAGCAGTTCTTC.

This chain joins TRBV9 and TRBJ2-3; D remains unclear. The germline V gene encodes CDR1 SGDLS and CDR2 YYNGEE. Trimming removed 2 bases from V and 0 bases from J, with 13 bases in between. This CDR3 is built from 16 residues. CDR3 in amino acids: CASSVSSTVSTDTQYF. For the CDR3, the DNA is TGTGCCAGCAGCGTCAGTAGTACTGTTAGCACAGATACGCAGTATTTT.

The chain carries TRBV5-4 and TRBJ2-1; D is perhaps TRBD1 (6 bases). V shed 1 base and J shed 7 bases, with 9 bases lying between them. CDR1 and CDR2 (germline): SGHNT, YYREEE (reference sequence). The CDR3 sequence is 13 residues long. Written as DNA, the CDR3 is TGTGCCAGCAGCTTGAAAACAGGGAATGAGCAGTTCTTC. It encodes CASSLKTGNEQFF.

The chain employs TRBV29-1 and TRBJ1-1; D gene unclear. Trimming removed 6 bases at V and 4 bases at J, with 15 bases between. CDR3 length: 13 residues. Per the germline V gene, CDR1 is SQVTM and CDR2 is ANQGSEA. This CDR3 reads CSVRESSITEAFF. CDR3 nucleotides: TGCAGCGTGAGGGAGTCCTCGATCACTGAAGCTTTCTTT.

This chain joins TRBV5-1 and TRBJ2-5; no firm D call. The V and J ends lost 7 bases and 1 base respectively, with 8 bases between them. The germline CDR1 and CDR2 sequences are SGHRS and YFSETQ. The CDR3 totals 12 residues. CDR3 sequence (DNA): TGCGCCAGCCGAACATTCCAAGAGACCCAGTACTTC. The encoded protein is CASRTFQETQYF.